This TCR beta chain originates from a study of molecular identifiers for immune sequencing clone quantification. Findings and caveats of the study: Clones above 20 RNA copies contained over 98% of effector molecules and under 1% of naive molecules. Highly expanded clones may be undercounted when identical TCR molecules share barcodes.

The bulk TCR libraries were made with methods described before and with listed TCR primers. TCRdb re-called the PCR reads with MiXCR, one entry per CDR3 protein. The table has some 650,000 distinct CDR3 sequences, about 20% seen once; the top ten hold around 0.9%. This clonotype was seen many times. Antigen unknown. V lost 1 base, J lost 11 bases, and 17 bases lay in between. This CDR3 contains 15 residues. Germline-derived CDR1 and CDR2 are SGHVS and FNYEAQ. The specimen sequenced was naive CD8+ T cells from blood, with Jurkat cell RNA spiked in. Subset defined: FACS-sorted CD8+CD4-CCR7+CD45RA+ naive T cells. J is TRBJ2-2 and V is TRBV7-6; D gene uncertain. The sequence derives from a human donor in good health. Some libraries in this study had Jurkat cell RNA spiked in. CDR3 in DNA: TGTGCCAGCAGCTTAGTCCCAGACCCCGACGAAGAGCTGTTTTTT. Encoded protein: CASSLVPDPDEELFF.